The 25 T cell receptor beta chains reported below all come from one sample, sequenced in a study of early T cells in non-severe SARS-CoV-2 infection. TCRdb processed the 5' RACE reads anew with MiXCR; each CDR3 protein has one entry. The table includes roughly 55,000 distinct CDR3 sequences, approximately 6.2% detected once. Sequencing was carried out using whole blood. These receptors originate from an adult who was a healthcare worker with PCR-confirmed SARS-CoV-2 infection or an uninfected control (not recorded which).

The chain has TRBV7-9 and TRBJ2-7; TRBD1 matches 8 bases. Trimming at V came to 1 base and at J to 7 bases, leaving 9 bases not matched to a gene. This CDR3 comprises 15 residues. Germline-derived CDR1 and CDR2 are SEHNR and FQNEAQ (reference sequence). DNA of the CDR3: TGTGCCAGCAGCTTAGGGACAGGGACACTTAAGGAGCAGTACTTC. It codes for CASSLGTGTLKEQYF. The whole variable domain, filled in from reference TRBV7-9 and TRBJ2-7, reads DTGVSQNPRHKITKRGQNVTFRCDPISEHNRLYWYRQTLGQGPEFLTYFQNEAQLEKSRLLSDRFSAERPKGSFSTLEIQRTEQGDSAMYLCASSLGTGTLKEQYFGPGTRLTVT.

This clonotype was detected only a few times. The gene calls are TRBV10-3 and TRBJ1-2, with 7 bases that match TRBD1. Germline V gene lookup returns CDR1 ENHRY and CDR2 SYGVKD. CDR3 size: 17 residues. The V segment lost 2 bases and the J segment 0 bases; nucleotides outside the gene matches: 9. CDR3 residues: CAISERGQSLSNYGYTF. In DNA form, the CDR3 reads TGTGCCATCAGTGAGAGGGGACAGTCGTTATCTAACTATGGCTACACCTTC.

The V call is TRBV11-2, the J call TRBJ2-3; D is unclear. Germline CDR1 is SGHAT and CDR2 is FQNNGV. V lost 6 bases to trimming and J lost 0 bases, with 4 bases between them. The CDR3 is 12 amino acids. CDR3 protein: CASRSSTDTQYF. The CDR3 nucleotides are TGTGCCAGCAGATCAAGCACAGATACGCAGTATTTT.

This clonotype was found many times. The J gene is TRBJ2-5, the V gene TRBV7-2; 7 bases are shared with TRBD1. The CDR3 runs to 14 residues. The V gene end was trimmed by 1 base and the J gene end by 4 bases; junction bases not matched to a gene: 3. Germline values: CDR1 SGHTA, CDR2 FQGNSA. CDR3 protein: CASSLGQGSETQYF. CDR3 nucleotide sequence: TGTGCCAGCAGCTTAGGACAGGGATCAGAGACCCAGTACTTC.

This clonotype has a count of ten or more. This chain joins TRBV6-2 or TRBV6-3 and TRBJ2-7; 7 bases match TRBD1. The CDR3 is 12 amino acids. The V segment lost 6 bases and the J segment 7 bases; nucleotides outside the gene matches: 6. Germline V lookup: CDR1 MNHEY, CDR2 SVGEGT. CDR3 sequence reads: CASSTGVREQYF. In DNA form, the CDR3 reads TGTGCCAGCAGCACAGGGGTTAGGGAGCAGTACTTC.

In this sample, this clonotype turned up many times. The gene calls are TRBV5-5 and TRBJ2-1; 10 bases align to TRBD1. Germline loops: CDR1 SGHKS, CDR2 YYEKEE (reference sequence). This CDR3 contains 18 residues. The V and J ends lost 2 bases and 6 bases, in that order; junction bases with no gene match: 14. This CDR3 reads CASSLGLRDRGGGNEQFF. DNA of the CDR3: TGTGCCAGCAGCTTAGGACTTCGGGACAGGGGAGGTGGCAATGAGCAGTTCTTC.

This clonotype appeared many times. The rearrangement joins TRBV15 to TRBJ2-5, with D hard to call. CDR1 and CDR2 (germline): LNHNV, YYDKDF (reference sequence). There are 15 residues in the CDR3. V lost 0 bases and J 2 bases, leaving 10 bases between the germline ends. This CDR3 reads CATSRDSGGQETQYF. The CDR3, as DNA: TGTGCCACCAGCAGAGATAGTGGCGGACAAGAGACCCAGTACTTC.

A few counts support this clonotype. This chain uses TRBV7-9 with TRBJ2-4; 9 bases align to TRBD1. This CDR3 has 15 amino acids. V lost 5 bases, J lost 8 bases, and 10 bases stayed unmatched. CDR1 and CDR2 (germline): SEHNR, FQNEAQ (reference sequence). The CDR3 sequence: CASSTQQGARDIQYF. CDR3 sequence (DNA): TGTGCCAGCAGCACCCAACAGGGGGCACGAGACATTCAGTACTTC.

This clonotype appeared many times. This chain uses TRBV6-1 with TRBJ2-7; 8 positions match TRBD1. Germline lookup yields CDR1 MNHNS and CDR2 SASEGT. The CDR3 is 14 residues long. The V and J ends lost 9 bases and 9 bases, in that order; junction bases with no gene match: 16. This chain's CDR3 is CASSPGQEKTRQYF. DNA for the CDR3: TGTGCCAGTTCGCCGGGACAGGAAAAGACAAGGCAGTACTTC.

This clonotype occurred many times. The chain combines TRBV20-1 with TRBJ2-7; D call uncertain. The CDR3 sequence is 10 residues long. V shed 3 bases and J shed 4 bases, with 4 bases lying between them. Germline loops: CDR1 DFQATT, CDR2 SNEGSKA (reference sequence). The CDR3: CSASLYEQYF. The CDR3 region has the DNA TGCAGTGCTAGTTTGTACGAGCAGTACTTC.

This clonotype showed up many times. The chain links TRBV11-3 to TRBJ1-1; 11 nucleotides agree with TRBD1. Per germline, CDR1 SGHNT and CDR2 YENEEA. CDR3 length: 14 amino acids. V was pared by 5 bases and J by 6 bases, with 5 bases of the junction left unmatched. CDR3 nucleotide sequence: TGTGCCAGCAGCGGACAGGGGGCGTTGGCTGAAGCTTTCTTT. This encodes CASSGQGALAEAFF.

The chain is built from TRBV4-3 and TRBJ2-1; a possible D gene is TRBD2 (5 bases). Germline CDR1 reads LGHNA; CDR2 reads YSLEER. The CDR3 is 16 residues long. The V gene lost 1 base and the J gene lost 3 bases, with 13 bases spanning the gap. CDR3 sequence (DNA): TGCGCCAGCAGCCAAGGCGCGGCGGGTGGCTACAATGAGCAGTTCTTC. Its protein is CASSQGAAGGYNEQFF.

With respect to this clonotype: The junction differs from germline at one of its ends, possibly a read error. The V and J genes are TRBV29-1 and TRBJ2-5; 7 bases agree with TRBD1. Germline V gene lookup returns CDR1 SQVTM and CDR2 ANQGSEA. The CDR3 consists of 13 residues. CDR3 region: CNVERAGGETQYF. The CDR3 nucleotides read TGCAACGTTGAGAGGGCAGGGGGAGAGACCCAGTACTTC.

This clonotype was counted many times. The V call is TRBV6-5, the J call TRBJ1-4; no reliable D call. CDR1 MNHEY and CDR2 SVGAGI come from the germline V gene. V gave up 0 bases and J gave up 7 bases, with 6 bases separating them. This CDR3 has 13 residues. The DNA for the CDR3 is TGTGCCAGCAGTTACTCGGGGTCTGAAAAACTGTTTTTT. The encoded protein is CASSYSGSEKLFF.

This chain uses TRBV7-2 with TRBJ2-7; D perhaps matches TRBD1 (7 bases). CDR3 size: 15 residues. Between the trimmed V and J ends, which lost 5 bases and 4 bases, there was a span of 18 bases. CDR1 SGHTA and CDR2 FQGNSA come from the germline V gene. The chain's CDR3 is CASSPGGGRTYEQYF. The CDR3 DNA is TGTGCCAGCAGCCCAGGGGGAGGACGAACTTACGAGCAGTACTTC.

At least ten counts were recorded for this clonotype. The J gene is TRBJ1-1, the V gene TRBV25-1, with D unclear. The CDR3 runs to 13 residues. Looked up from germline, CDR1 is MGHDK and CDR2 is SYGVNS. V lost 3 bases, J lost 2 bases, and 7 bases lay in between. The CDR3 region is CASSDLGNTEAFF. In DNA form, the CDR3 reads TGTGCCAGCAGTGATTTGGGTAACACTGAAGCTTTCTTT.

In its sample, this clonotype was seen many times. The genes are TRBV4-3 and TRBJ2-1; 15 nucleotides align to TRBD2. Germline V gene lookup returns CDR1 LGHNA and CDR2 YSLEER. The CDR3 loop spans 16 amino acids. The ends lost 0 bases at V and 7 bases at J; junction bases unmatched: 1. CDR3 amino acids: CASSQDGTSGGNEQFF. For the CDR3, the DNA is TGCGCCAGCAGCCAAGATGGGACTAGCGGGGGGAATGAGCAGTTCTTC.

The sample holds many counts of this clonotype. The chain is built from TRBV3-1 and TRBJ2-5; TRBD2 agrees at 7 bases. The CDR3 spans 15 residues. Germline V CDR1 and CDR2: LGHDT, YNNKEL (reference sequence). The J segment lost 1 base and the V segment lost 7 bases, leaving 9 bases of the junction unmatched. CDR3 amino acids: CASTSHGGFQETQYF. CDR3 nucleotide sequence: TGTGCCAGCACCTCTCACGGGGGGTTCCAAGAGACCCAGTACTTC.

This clonotype was detected many times. CDR3 loop: CASSSRDRTNTGELFF. The DNA for the CDR3 is TGTGCCAGCAGCTCCCGGGACAGGACTAACACCGGGGAGCTGTTTTTT. V usage is TRBV11-3 and J usage is TRBJ2-2; 8 bases are shared with TRBD1. In germline, CDR1 is SGHNT, CDR2 YENEEA. The junction had 6 bases not matched to a gene; V was cut back by 4 bases and J by 2 bases. This CDR3 spans 16 amino acids.

This clonotype was seen many times. The chain couples TRBV3-1 to TRBJ1-2; 8 nucleotides match TRBD1. The germline gives CDR1 LGHDT, CDR2 YNNKEL (reference sequence). V gave up 1 base and J gave up 4 bases; unmatched junction bases: 2. This CDR3 spans 14 amino acids. CDR3 loop: CASSQGQGSYGYTF. CDR3 nucleotides: TGTGCCAGCAGCCAAGGACAGGGGAGCTATGGCTACACCTTC.

Many counts were recorded for this clonotype. V gene TRBV3-1 combines with J gene TRBJ2-7, with D unresolved. The CDR3 runs 10 residues. Between the trimmed V and J ends, which lost 8 bases and 1 base, there was a span of 3 bases. The germline gives CDR1 LGHDT, CDR2 YNNKEL (reference sequence). The CDR3 sequence: CASGSYEQYF. CDR3 coding DNA: TGTGCCAGCGGTTCCTACGAGCAGTACTTC.

This clonotype was picked up many times. J is TRBJ1-1 and V is TRBV29-1; possibly TRBD1 for D (5 bases). This CDR3 is 13 amino acids long. The ends were cut back, 5 bases at V and 1 base at J, with 11 bases in the middle. Germline loops: CDR1 SQVTM, CDR2 ANQGSEA. The CDR3 nucleotides read TGCAGCGTTTCACGAGGACAGAACACTGAAGCTTTCTTT. It is translated as CSVSRGQNTEAFF.

This clonotype has only a few counts. This chain uses TRBV6-5 with TRBJ1-2, with D unclear. The CDR3 loop spans 15 amino acids. CDR1 and CDR2 (germline): MNHEY, SVGAGI. V was trimmed by 0 bases and J by 6 bases, leaving 14 bases between them. The CDR3 region has the DNA TGTGCCAGCAGTTACTCATGGGCCGGTTCCGATGGCTACACCTTC. Protein: CASSYSWAGSDGYTF.

The V gene is TRBV7-6, the J gene TRBJ1-1, with D hard to call. The germline gives CDR1 SGHVS, CDR2 FNYEAQ. Trimming took 3 bases from V and 1 from J, leaving 12 bases between them. The CDR3 covers 15 residues. CDR3 DNA sequence: TGTGCCAGCAGCTTTTTTCCGGGCCAGAACACTGAAGCTTTCTTT. It encodes CASSFFPGQNTEAFF.

This clonotype was recorded many times. The chain uses TRBV5-1 and TRBJ1-2; D remains unclear. V was pared by 1 base and J by 0 bases, with 7 bases between. The length of the CDR3 is 14 residues. The V gene's germline CDR1 is SGHRS and CDR2 YFSETQ. The CDR3: CASSLSHANYGYTF. CDR3 sequence (DNA): TGCGCCAGCAGCTTGTCACACGCTAACTATGGCTACACCTTC.